This T cell receptor (beta chain) came from a study of blood T cell repertoires in COVID-19 (dated by TCRdb to the early 2020s). For context, the study as a whole: Samples from collaborators originated in the United States, Italy and Spain and spanned both the acute and convalescent phases of COVID-19. The material from the prospective study consisted of cDNA or gDNA derived from T cells, B-cell-depleted T cells, or PBMCs. Subjects who had been exposed to COVID-19, were actively infected with it, or had recovered from it provided the deeply sampled blood TCRbeta repertoires that made up the dataset. A freely available public database, intended as a resource for researchers studying the immune response to SARS-CoV-2, is where the repertoires were released. Samples came from the ongoing ImmuneRACE study (first 160 participants) plus 1,254 subjects from 6 global collaborators. Nearly every sample came with metadata listing a de-identified subject ID, COVID-19 status, age in years and sex. Where available, HLA class I and class II types were taken from metadata supplied by the sample provider and were not determined by assay-based typing. What the work shows at the level of the full study, not this receptor alone: Clinical and demographic metadata were provided uncurated, with the amount varying by source and participant.

TCRbeta CDR3 regions were amplified from genomic DNA by means of the immunoSEQ Assay, a bias-controlled multiplex PCR. Processing in the source paper ran as follows. Nucleated cell counts per sample were estimated from amplification of reference gene primers within the assay. To quantify the absolute abundance of each unique TCRbeta CDR3 rearrangement, sequence reads were collapsed and filtered. For each sample, productive Simpson clonality was calculated as the square root of Simpson's diversity index over productive rearrangements. Held by TCRdb, this immuneACCESS table contains in-frame sequences only and omits some clones. Under half of the omission traces to an unresolved V gene where checked; the cause of the rest is unknown. That table furnishes V, J and clone size, whereas the DNA furnished D and trimming. In this sample the table shows some 240,000 clones, more than 75% of which occur a single time. Around 12% of the sample is held by the ten biggest clonotypes.

Details on this clone: Its recognized antigen is unknown. Base qualities are not at hand, and no much larger clone is one base apart.

The CDR3, from cysteine to phenylalanine, totals 16 residues. Here the CDR3 DNA is all that survives: 48 bases in frame from base 1. Germline trimming: 0 bases from V, 5 bases from J; junction bases outside gene matches: 6. The germline V gene yields SGHRS for CDR1 and YFSETQ for CDR2. Whole blood was collected in K2EDTA tubes by collaborating institutions according to the institutions' own protocols. For TCRbeta analysis, collaborator samples were shipped as frozen whole blood, as isolated PBMCs, or as DNA extracted from either sample type. The sample was peripheral blood. The sequence joins TRBV5-1 to TRBJ2-1; 9 central nucleotides agree with TRBD2. The clonotype originates from a woman in her fifties or sixties with active or convalescent COVID-19. The CDR3 here reads CASSLAPLAGNNEQFF. In nucleotide form, the sequence is TGCGCCAGCAGCTTGGCTCCCCTAGCGGGGAACAATGAGCAGTTCTTC.